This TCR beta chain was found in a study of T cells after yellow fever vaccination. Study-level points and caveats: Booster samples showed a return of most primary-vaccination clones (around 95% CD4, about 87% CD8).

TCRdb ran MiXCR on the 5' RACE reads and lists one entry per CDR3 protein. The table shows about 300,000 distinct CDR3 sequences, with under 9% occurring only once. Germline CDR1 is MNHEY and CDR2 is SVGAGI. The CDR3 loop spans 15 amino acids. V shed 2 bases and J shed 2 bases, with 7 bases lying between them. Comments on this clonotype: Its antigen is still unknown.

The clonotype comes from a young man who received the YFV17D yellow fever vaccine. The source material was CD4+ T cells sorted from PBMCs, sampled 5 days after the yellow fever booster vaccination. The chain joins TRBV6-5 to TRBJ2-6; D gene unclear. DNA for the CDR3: TGTGCCAGCAGTTACATCCGGGCTGGGGCCAACGTCCTGACTTTC. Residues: CASSYIRAGANVLTF.